One sample yielded the 27 T cell receptor beta chains listed below, sequenced in a study of radiation and T cells in renal cell carcinoma. Assay used: immunoSEQ multiplex PCR; TCRdb lists only in-frame clones, some missing. Of around 100,000 clones in the sample, approximately 80% were seen once. The time point denotes: blood 4 weeks post-SBRT, at nephrectomy. Treatment specified: 15 Gy SBRT to primary tumor, nephrectomy 4 weeks later. Sample: blood, taken from a patient whose treatment included radiotherapy and nephrectomy. The receptors originated from a man aged 55 to 70 with renal cell carcinoma.

J is TRBJ2-7 and V is TRBV7-9, with TRBD1 identical over 7 bases. V lost 5 bases to trimming and J lost 4 bases; unmatched junction nucleotides: 14. Germline CDR1 is SEHNR and CDR2 is FQNEAQ (reference sequence). This CDR3 comprises 16 residues. The CDR3 DNA reads TGTGCCAGCAGCCAAAACTGGAGAGACAGGGTATACGAGCAGTACTTC. This gives the protein CASSQNWRDRVYEQYF.

In this sample, this clone turned up many times. The rearrangement links TRBV19 to TRBJ2-1; D remains unclear. CDR1 is LNHDA and CDR2 is SQIVND in the germline V gene (reference sequence). V lost 6 bases and J 0 bases, leaving 12 bases between the germline ends. The CDR3 is made up of 15 amino acids. The CDR3 reads CASSRLLPSYNEQFF. The DNA for the CDR3 is TGTGCCAGTAGCCGACTCCTACCCTCCTACAATGAGCAGTTCTTC. Full variable domain (outside the CDR3, taken from reference TRBV19 and TRBJ2-1): DGGITQSPKYLFRKEGQNVTLSCEQNLNHDAMYWYRQDPGQGLRLIYYSQIVNDFQKGDIAEGYSVSREKKESFPLTVTSAQKNPTAFYLCASSRLLPSYNEQFFGPGTRLTVL.

The rearrangement links TRBV7-2 to TRBJ2-5, with 12 bases fitting TRBD1. This CDR3 is 18 amino acids long. Germline CDR1 and CDR2: SGHTA and FQGNSA. V lost 1 base to trimming and J lost 5 bases; unmatched junction nucleotides: 11. CDR3 loop: CASSLGVGTGGAGETQYF. In DNA form, the CDR3 reads TGTGCCAGCAGCTTAGGAGTGGGGACAGGGGGCGCAGGGGAGACCCAGTACTTC. The complete variable domain, with remaining parts taken from reference TRBV7-2 and TRBJ2-5, reads GAGVSQSPSNKVTEKGKDVELRCDPISGHTALYWYRQSLGQGLEFLIYFQGNSAPDKSGLPSDRFSAERTGGSVSTLTIQRTQQEDSAVYLCASSLGVGTGGAGETQYFGPGTRLLVL.

This sequence joins TRBV28 and TRBJ1-3; 8 bases align to TRBD1. The CDR3 spans 14 residues. Germline CDR1 and CDR2: MDHEN and SYDVKM. V was pared by 4 bases and J by 7 bases, with 6 bases of the junction left unmatched. Here the CDR3 DNA reads TGTGCCAGCAGTTCGGGGACAGGTGGGAACACCATATATTTT. Amino acids: CASSSGTGGNTIYF. The variable domain in full, with the rest retrieved from reference TRBV28 and TRBJ1-3, is DVKVTQSSRYLVKRTGEKVFLECVQDMDHENMFWYRQDPGLGLRLIYFSYDVKMKEKGDIPEGYSVSREKKERFSLILESASTNQTSMYLCASSSGTGGNTIYFGEGSWLTVV.

The rearrangement uses TRBV29-1 and TRBJ2-1; D is unresolved. The CDR3 contains 11 residues. Between the trimmed V and J ends, which lost 4 bases and 6 bases, there was a span of 7 bases. Germline values: CDR1 SQVTM, CDR2 ANQGSEA. CDR3 DNA: TGCAGCGTTGCAAGCGCCAATGAGCAGTTCTTC. Its protein product is CSVASANEQFF.

The chain carries TRBV10-3 and TRBJ2-7; 10 bases are a match to TRBD1. There are 17 residues in the CDR3. With 4 bases clipped from V and 6 bases from J, the junction kept 15 bases outside the gene matches. From germline, CDR1 is ENHRY and CDR2 SYGVKD. CDR3 DNA sequence: TGTGCCATCAGTGGGGGTCTTAGGCGGGACAGGGGCTCCGAGCAGTACTTC. Protein sequence: CAISGGLRRDRGSEQYF.

The chain's CDR3 is CASSQGGDSGNTIYF. CDR3 nucleotides: TGTGCCAGCAGCCAGGGGGGAGACTCTGGAAACACCATATATTTT. The genes are TRBV11-3 and TRBJ1-3, with 7 positions matching TRBD1. There are 15 residues in the CDR3. Looked up from germline, CDR1 is SGHNT and CDR2 is YENEEA. J gave up 0 bases and V 5 bases, and 4 bases lay outside the gene matches.

The rearrangement joins TRBV7-3 to TRBJ2-2, with 14 bases fitting TRBD2. Germline CDR1 is SGHTA and CDR2 is FQGTGA. V lost 9 bases to trimming and J lost 6 bases; unmatched junction nucleotides: 3. The CDR3 covers 14 residues. The DNA for the CDR3 is TGTGCCAGTAGACTAGCGGGAGGGCCCGGGGAGCTGTTTTTT. Residues: CASRLAGGPGELFF.

V usage is TRBV6-5 and J usage is TRBJ2-5, with 7 bases identical to TRBD2. The junction had 11 bases not matched to a gene; V was cut back by 4 bases and J by 3 bases. CDR1 and CDR2 from the germline V gene are MNHEY and SVGAGI. The CDR3 length is 16 residues. The CDR3 bases are TGTGCCAGCAGTTTGCGGGGGTGGGGGAAAAAAGAGACCCAGTACTTC. Encoded protein: CASSLRGWGKKETQYF.

The chain joins TRBV20-1 to TRBJ1-1; TRBD1 agrees at 8 bases. The CDR3 loop spans 9 amino acids. CDR1 and CDR2 (germline): DFQATT, SNEGSKA (reference sequence). This CDR3 is CRAGGSAFF. CDR3 in DNA: TGCAGAGCAGGGGGCTCAGCTTTCTTT.

This chain uses TRBV27 with TRBJ2-1, with a tentative D call TRBD1 (6 bases). Looked up from germline, CDR1 is MNHEY and CDR2 is SMNVEV (reference sequence). Trimming took off 5 bases at V and 8 bases at J, with 13 bases between the two ends. The CDR3 runs to 13 residues. CDR3 sequence reads: CASSLGQRHEQFF. The CDR3 DNA reads as TGTGCCAGCAGTCTTGGACAGCGGCATGAGCAGTTCTTC.

This rearrangement joins TRBV6-1 to TRBJ1-5; the D gene is possibly TRBD1 (6 bases). Looked up from germline, CDR1 is MNHNS and CDR2 is SASEGT. V was shortened by 0 bases and J by 6 bases, with 15 bases between the two germline ends. CDR3 length: 16 residues. CDR3: CASSEALPGVGQPQHF. The CDR3 nucleotides are TGTGCCAGCAGTGAAGCGCTTCCAGGGGTCGGTCAGCCCCAGCATTTT.

The V call is TRBV7-2, the J call TRBJ2-1, with D possibly matching TRBD2 (6 bases). V shed 1 base and J shed 5 bases, with 12 bases lying between them. This CDR3 region has 15 residues. Germline CDR1 reads SGHTA; CDR2 reads FQGNSA. CDR3 sequence: CASSLGWGVHNEQFF. CDR3 nucleotide sequence: TGTGCCAGCAGCTTAGGATGGGGGGTCCACAATGAGCAGTTCTTC.

The chain recombines TRBV18 with TRBJ1-2; D possibly corresponds to TRBD1 (5 bases). V lost 6 bases to trimming and J lost 3 bases, with 11 bases between them. The CDR3 has 13 residues. The germline V gene encodes CDR1 KGHSH and CDR2 LQKENI. CDR3: CASSSGEDYGYTF. CDR3 DNA sequence: TGTGCCAGCTCCTCGGGGGAGGACTATGGCTACACCTTC.

This clone was observed a handful of times. The CDR3 here is CASSWQGPDTGELFF. The CDR3 nucleotides read TGCGCCAGCAGCTGGCAGGGGCCCGACACCGGGGAGCTGTTTTTT. The chain has TRBV4-1 and TRBJ2-2; TRBD1 might be the D (6 bases). The CDR3 length is 15 residues. The germline gives CDR1 MGHRA, CDR2 YSYEKL. V was pared by 5 bases and J by 3 bases, with 13 bases between.

This clone was recorded only once. This chain connects TRBV19 to TRBJ2-5; 15 positions match TRBD2. The CDR3 length is 19 residues. The germline gives CDR1 LNHDA, CDR2 SQIVND (reference sequence). The V gene end was trimmed by 6 bases and the J gene end by 6 bases; junction bases not matched to a gene: 17. CDR3 loop: CASSISGTSGRTSPKTQYF. The DNA for the CDR3 is TGTGCCAGTAGCATCTCAGGGACTAGCGGGAGGACTAGCCCAAAGACCCAGTACTTC.

In this sample, this clone turned up a few times. The chain employs TRBV4-1 and TRBJ2-7, with D uncertain. Germline CDR1 and CDR2: MGHRA and YSYEKL. The CDR3 runs 14 residues. The germline V and J ends were trimmed by 1 base and 9 bases, with 16 bases remaining between them. The CDR3 nucleotides read TGCGCCAGCAGCCAAGGTGCAGATCAGCTTCTGCAGTACTTC. Translated: CASSQGADQLLQYF.

V is TRBV6-4 and J is TRBJ2-2; TRBD1 aligns across 8 bases. This CDR3 comprises 14 residues. Germline V gene sequence: CDR1 MRHNA, CDR2 SNTAGT. The V gene end was trimmed by 3 bases and the J gene end by 6 bases; junction bases not matched to a gene: 3. As DNA, the CDR3 is TGTGCCAGCAGTGAATGGACAGGGTCCGGGGAGCTGTTTTTT. Encoded protein: CASSEWTGSGELFF.

The chain recombines TRBV7-2 with TRBJ2-1; 8 positions agree with TRBD2. Trimming cost V 5 bases and J 8 bases; bases outside gene matches: 20. The germline V gene has CDR1 SGHTA and CDR2 FQGNSA. CDR3 length equals 18 residues. CDR3 region: CASSGGLTGTRFRDEQFF. The CDR3 nucleotides read TGTGCCAGCAGCGGGGGCCTCACCGGGACTAGGTTTAGGGATGAGCAGTTCTTC.

The rearrangement joins TRBV2 to TRBJ2-5; TRBD2 matches at 10 bases. This CDR3 contains 14 residues. The germline CDR1 and CDR2 sequences are SNHLY and FYNNEI. After removal of 4 bases from V and 5 bases from J, the junction contained 4 bases not matched to a gene. The CDR3 DNA sequence: TGTGCCAGCAGTGCTAGCGGGAGTAGGGAGACCCAGTACTTC. Translating gives CASSASGSRETQYF. Full variable domain (rest looked up from reference TRBV2 and TRBJ2-5): EPEVTQTPSHQVTQMGQEVILRCVPISNHLYFYWYRQILGQKVEFLVSFYNNEISEKSEIFDDQFSVERPDGSNFTLKIRSTKLEDSAMYFCASSASGSRETQYFGPGTRLLVL.

This sequence joins TRBV9 and TRBJ1-1; 9 nucleotides align to TRBD1. Germline values: CDR1 SGDLS, CDR2 YYNGEE. This CDR3 comprises 14 residues. V gave up 0 bases and J gave up 11 bases; unmatched junction bases: 8. The CDR3 sequence: CASSVEQTGGVAFF. The CDR3 coding sequence is TGTGCCAGCAGCGTAGAGCAGACAGGGGGAGTTGCTTTCTTT. The variable domain in full, with the rest retrieved from reference TRBV9 and TRBJ1-1, is DSGVTQTPKHLITATGQRVTLRCSPRSGDLSVYWYQQSLDQGLQFLIQYYNGEERAKGNILERFSAQQFPDLHSELNLSSLELGDSALYFCASSVEQTGGVAFFGQGTRLTVV.

CDR3 coding DNA: TGTGCCAGCAGCATCGGCCCAGGAGAGACCCAGTACTTC. It encodes CASSIGPGETQYF. This sequence joins TRBV9 and TRBJ2-5; D unclear. Between the trimmed V and J ends, which lost 4 bases and 4 bases, there was a span of 11 bases. Germline lookup yields CDR1 SGDLS and CDR2 YYNGEE. The CDR3 has 13 residues.

The chain carries TRBV5-1 and TRBJ2-6; D is undetermined. The germline V and J ends were trimmed by 0 bases and 1 base, with 5 bases remaining between them. The CDR3 length is 15 residues. Germline V gives CDR1 SGHRS, CDR2 YFSETQ. CDR3 coding DNA: TGCGCCAGCAGCTTGGGCGAGTCTGGGGCCAACGTCCTGACTTTC. This codes for CASSLGESGANVLTF. Using reference TRBV5-1 and TRBJ2-6 for the parts outside the CDR3, the full variable domain is KAGVTQTPRYLIKTRGQQVTLSCSPISGHRSVSWYQQTPGQGLQFLFEYFSETQRNKGNFPGRFSGRQFSNSRSEMNVSTLELGDSALYLCASSLGESGANVLTFGAGSRLTVL.

Only a few counts were recorded for this clone. The rearrangement links TRBV30 to TRBJ1-4; 7 bases agree with TRBD1. This CDR3 contains 15 residues. V was pared by 8 bases and J by 3 bases, with 12 bases of the junction left unmatched. Germline V gene data show CDR1 as GTSNPN and CDR2 as SVGIG (reference sequence). CDR3 sequence: CATTQTGEPNEKLFF. As DNA, the CDR3 is TGTGCCACGACCCAAACAGGGGAGCCTAATGAAAAACTGTTTTTT.

The V call is TRBV10-1, the J call TRBJ2-1; TRBD2 might be the D (5 bases). Trimming left V 0 bases short and J 0 bases short, with 6 bases between. Germline assignment: CDR1 WNHNN and CDR2 SYGVQD (reference sequence). This CDR3 comprises 15 residues. CDR3 in amino acids: CASSESAGSYNEQFF. Written as DNA, the CDR3 is TGCGCCAGCAGTGAGTCGGCGGGCTCCTACAATGAGCAGTTCTTC.

This sequence joins TRBV2 and TRBJ1-5; D not certain. Germline assignment: CDR1 SNHLY and CDR2 FYNNEI. Between the trimmed V and J ends, which lost 6 bases and 5 bases, there was a span of 11 bases. The CDR3 totals 13 residues. The CDR3, as DNA: TGTGCCAGCAGGGTCGGCGGGGATCAGCCCCAGCATTTT. This sequence encodes CASRVGGDQPQHF.

The chain is built from TRBV7-9 and TRBJ2-5; perhaps TRBD2 as D (6 bases). CDR3 length: 13 residues. Germline V lookup: CDR1 SEHNR, CDR2 FQNEAQ (reference sequence). Trimming took off 11 bases at V and 4 bases at J, with 17 bases between the two ends. The CDR3 region has the DNA TGTGCCTGCTACCGGGAGTTAGGAGAGACCCAGTACTTC. This translates into CACYRELGETQYF.